Presented here are 16 T cell receptor beta chains from one specimen sequenced in a study of cytomegalovirus exposure and HLA in healthy donors (dated by TCRdb to between 2016 and 2019). Libraries were constructed by the immunoSEQ multiplex PCR assay. A mixture of 60 forward primers for TCR Vbeta segments and 13 reverse primers for TCR Jbeta segments was used in the multiplex PCR. Drawn from immuneACCESS, this table holds only the in-frame rearrangements with V and J called that TCRdb kept. Clones are partly lost; checked studies trace under half to an unresolved V gene and leave the rest unexplained. In this sample the table shows roughly 150,000 clones, roughly 85% of which occur a single time. The top ten hold 1% of the sample. The specimen was PBMCs. The receptors originated from a boy aged 2 to 10 in good health and CMV-seronegative.

V and J are TRBV6-5 and TRBJ2-7; perhaps TRBD1 as D (6 bases). The germline gives CDR1 MNHEY, CDR2 SVGAGI. This CDR3 region has 13 residues. V dropped 2 bases and J dropped 5 bases, with 10 bases sitting between them. The CDR3 nucleotides read TGTGCCAGCAGTTACCTTGGACAGAACGAGCAGTACTTC. This encodes CASSYLGQNEQYF.

The chain employs TRBV2 and TRBJ1-2; 7 nucleotides agree with TRBD1. The length of the CDR3 is 13 residues. The V segment lost 3 bases and the J segment 5 bases; nucleotides outside the gene matches: 3. CDR1 and CDR2 from the germline V gene are SNHLY and FYNNEI. CDR3 DNA sequence: TGTGCCAGCAGTGAGACAGGGCAATATGGCTACACCTTC. Its translation is CASSETGQYGYTF.

The chain has TRBV9 and TRBJ2-3; TRBD1 agrees at 7 bases. The germline gives CDR1 SGDLS, CDR2 YYNGEE. The junction had 5 bases not matched to a gene; V was cut back by 4 bases and J by 0 bases. This CDR3 has 15 amino acids. This CDR3 reads CASSSLTGSTDTQYF. Here the CDR3 DNA reads TGTGCCAGCAGCTCCCTGACAGGGAGCACAGATACGCAGTATTTT.

This chain uses TRBV5-1 with TRBJ2-1; tentative D call: TRBD2 (5 bases). Trimming shortened V by 4 bases and J by 3 bases, and 23 bases separated the two germline ends. The CDR3 is made up of 18 amino acids. Germline loops: CDR1 SGHRS, CDR2 YFSETQ. In nucleotides, the CDR3 is TGCGCCAGCAGCCCCCGACTTTCTTCCGGGATAAACTACAATGAGCAGTTCTTC. Translation: CASSPRLSSGINYNEQFF.

The rearrangement links TRBV4-1 to TRBJ1-1, with D maybe TRBD1 (5 bases). In germline, CDR1 is MGHRA, CDR2 YSYEKL. CDR3 length: 15 amino acids. Trimming cost V 0 bases and J 6 bases, with 14 bases left between them. The CDR3: CASSQDRGTTPEAFF. CDR3 nucleotide sequence: TGCGCCAGCAGCCAAGATCGGGGGACTACTCCTGAAGCTTTCTTT.

The rearrangement joins TRBV4-2 to TRBJ2-3; TRBD2 is a possible D gene (5 bases). Per the germline V gene, CDR1 is LGHNA and CDR2 is YNFKEQ. Trimming took 5 bases from V and 10 from J, leaving 25 bases between them. The CDR3 is made up of 16 amino acids. Here the CDR3 reads CASSVRVRDGGTAQYF. The CDR3 DNA sequence: TGTGCCAGCAGCGTAAGGGTCCGGGATGGTGGTACTGCGCAGTATTTT.

This clone was counted only a few times. The chain couples TRBV2 to TRBJ2-3; 9 bases are a match to TRBD2. Germline lookup yields CDR1 SNHLY and CDR2 FYNNEI. After removal of 7 bases from V and 5 bases from J, the junction contained 7 bases not matched to a gene. The CDR3 length is 14 residues. The CDR3 coding sequence is TGTGCCAGCAACGGAGCGGGGGGACAAGATACGCAGTATTTT. Amino acids: CASNGAGGQDTQYF. Based on the CDR3 plus reference TRBV2 and TRBJ2-3, the full variable domain is EPEVTQTPSHQVTQMGQEVILRCVPISNHLYFYWYRQILGQKVEFLVSFYNNEISEKSEIFDDQFSVERPDGSNFTLKIRSTKLEDSAMYFCASNGAGGQDTQYFGPGTRLTVL.

The CDR3 protein is CASSLAQGPLHF. As DNA, the CDR3 is TGTGCCAGCAGCTTGGCCCAGGGGCCCCTCCACTTT. V usage is TRBV5-6 and J usage is TRBJ1-6; TRBD1 might be the D (6 bases). Germline lookup yields CDR1 SGHDT and CDR2 YYEEEE. V was pared by 0 bases and J by 13 bases, with 8 bases between. The CDR3 length is 12 residues.

The rearrangement uses TRBV4-2 and TRBJ2-7; D may be TRBD2 (6 bases). The CDR3 is 15 amino acids. V was clipped by 0 bases and J by 5 bases, with 14 bases between them. The germline V gene encodes CDR1 LGHNA and CDR2 YNFKEQ. CDR3 DNA sequence: TGTGCCAGCAGCCAAGAAGTCCCGGGGGTCCACGAGCAGTACTTC. This gives the protein CASSQEVPGVHEQYF.

The chain uses TRBV28 and TRBJ2-5, with D possibly matching TRBD2 (6 bases). Between the trimmed V and J ends, which lost 4 bases and 5 bases, there was a span of 17 bases. CDR1 and CDR2 (germline): MDHEN, SYDVKM. This CDR3 has 15 amino acids. The CDR3 is CASSSLTRVIETQYF. CDR3 nucleotides: TGTGCCAGCAGTTCGCTGACTAGGGTGATTGAGACCCAGTACTTC.

The chain has TRBV5-1 and TRBJ2-7; D unclear. V lost 0 bases and J lost 3, with 7 bases in between. The V gene's germline CDR1 is SGHRS and CDR2 YFSETQ. The CDR3 consists of 13 residues. The chain's CDR3 is CASSLESGYEQYF. CDR3 nucleotide sequence: TGCGCCAGCAGCTTGGAGTCGGGCTACGAGCAGTACTTC.

This clone was detected many times. The J gene is TRBJ2-7, the V gene TRBV5-1; TRBD2 agrees at 9 bases. The V gene's germline CDR1 is SGHRS and CDR2 YFSETQ. This CDR3 has 15 residues. The junction had 11 bases not matched to a gene; V was cut back by 4 bases and J by 6 bases. CDR3 DNA: TGCGCCAGCAGCCAAACTAGCGGGTCCCCCTTCGAGCAGTACTTC. Protein: CASSQTSGSPFEQYF.

Only a few counts were recorded for this clone. The same CDR3 also results from other DNA sequences found in this sample. This rearrangement joins TRBV5-6 to TRBJ1-4; 11 bases fit TRBD1. Trimming removed 3 bases from V and 6 bases from J; junction bases left unmatched: 4. Looked up from germline, CDR1 is SGHDT and CDR2 is YYEEEE. The CDR3 runs to 15 residues. DNA of the CDR3: TGTGCCAGCAGCTCGGGGGACAGGGGGGATGAAAAACTGTTTTTT. Translating it yields CASSSGDRGDEKLFF.

This chain links TRBV11-3 with TRBJ2-3; 8 bases align to TRBD2. Germline-derived CDR1 and CDR2 are SGHNT and YENEEA. CDR3 length equals 17 residues. V trimming: 1 base; J trimming: 1 base; junction bases outside the gene matches: 7. This CDR3 is CASSLVFTTSGTDTQYF. Here the CDR3 DNA reads TGTGCCAGCAGCTTAGTCTTTACGACTAGCGGCACAGATACGCAGTATTTT. Supplemented by reference TRBV11-3 and TRBJ2-3, the full variable domain reads EAGVVQSPRYKIIEKKQPVAFWCNPISGHNTLYWYLQNLGQGPELLIRYENEEAVDDSQLPKDRFSAERLKGVDSTLKIQPAELGDSAVYLCASSLVFTTSGTDTQYFGPGTRLTVL.

The chain couples TRBV5-4 to TRBJ1-5; TRBD1 matches 7 bases. Per the germline V gene, CDR1 is SGHNT and CDR2 is YYREEE (reference sequence). V trimming: 3 bases; J trimming: 0 bases; junction bases outside the gene matches: 6. The CDR3 is made up of 16 amino acids. The CDR3 sequence: CASSSVTGASNQPQHF. The DNA of the CDR3 is TGTGCCAGCAGCTCGGTAACAGGGGCTAGCAATCAGCCCCAGCATTTT.

With respect to this clone: Germline and junction disagree at one end, which may indicate a read error. The chain carries TRBV7-9 and TRBJ2-1; no reliable D call. Per germline, CDR1 SEHNR and CDR2 FQNEAQ (reference sequence). This CDR3 has 16 residues. The CDR3 loop is CSSSLSYQSSYNEQFF. CDR3 coding DNA: TGTTCCAGCAGCTTATCCTACCAAAGCTCCTACAATGAGCAGTTCTTC.